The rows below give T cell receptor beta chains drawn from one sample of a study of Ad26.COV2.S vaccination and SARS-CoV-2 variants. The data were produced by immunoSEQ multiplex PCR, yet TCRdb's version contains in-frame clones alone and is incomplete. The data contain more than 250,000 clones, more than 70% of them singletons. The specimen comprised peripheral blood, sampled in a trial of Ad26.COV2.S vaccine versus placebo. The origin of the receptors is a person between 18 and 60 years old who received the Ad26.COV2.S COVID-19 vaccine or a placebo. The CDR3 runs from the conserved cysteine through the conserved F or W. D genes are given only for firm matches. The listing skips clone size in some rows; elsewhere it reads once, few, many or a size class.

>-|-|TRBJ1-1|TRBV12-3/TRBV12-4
TGTGCCAGCAGTTTAGCTAAGCGGAGTGAAGCTTTCTTT
CASSLAKRSEAFF
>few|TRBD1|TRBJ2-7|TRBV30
TGTGCTGTTGACAGGGGGCTAGAGCAGTACTTC
CAVDRGLEQYF
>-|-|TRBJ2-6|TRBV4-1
TGCGCCAGCGGGGGGGCAGGGACTGGGGCCAACGTCCTGACTTTC
CASGGAGTGANVLTF
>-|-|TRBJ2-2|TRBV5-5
TGTGCCAGCAGCTTGAAGGGGGGAGACACCGGGGAGCTGTTTTTT
CASSLKGGDTGELFF
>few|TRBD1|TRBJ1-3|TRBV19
TGTGCCAGTAGTTCCGGGACAGGGACGGTTTTTGGAAACACCATATATTTT
CASSSGTGTVFGNTIYF
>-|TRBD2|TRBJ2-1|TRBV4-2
TGTGCCAGCAGCCCTATGACTAGCGGGAGAGTCAATGAGCAGTTCTTC
CASSPMTSGRVNEQFF
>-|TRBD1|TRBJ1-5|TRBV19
TGTGCCAGTACCACGGGACAGGGTGGCAATCAGCCCCAGCATTTT
CASTTGQGGNQPQHF
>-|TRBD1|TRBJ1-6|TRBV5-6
TGTGCCAGCAGGGGACAGGGGCATTCACCCCTCCACTTT
CASRGQGHSPLHF
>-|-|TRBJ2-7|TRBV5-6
TGTGCCAGCAGCTTGGGAGGGGGCTACGAGCAGTACTTC
CASSLGGGYEQYF
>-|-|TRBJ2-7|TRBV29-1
TGCAGCGTCCCGGGGGGCAGGGCCCACGAGCAGTACTTC
CSVPGGRAHEQYF
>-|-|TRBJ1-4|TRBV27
TGTGCCAGCAGTTCTATTCGGGGGTTTGAAAAACTGTTTTTT
CASSSIRGFEKLFF
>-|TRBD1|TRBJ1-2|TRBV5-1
TGCGCCAGCAGCGGGACGACAGGGGGCTATGGCTACACCTTC
CASSGTTGGYGYTF
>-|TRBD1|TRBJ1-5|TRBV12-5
TGTGCTAGTGGTTTGGCCCAAGGGGGCGGTGGCAATCAGCCCCAGCATTTT
CASGLAQGGGGNQPQHF
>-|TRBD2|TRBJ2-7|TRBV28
TGTGCCAGCAGTTTATTCCTAGCGGGAACTGGGTCCTACGAGCAGTACTTC
CASSLFLAGTGSYEQYF
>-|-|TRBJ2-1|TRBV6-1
TGTGCCAGCAGTGACGGTAGCGGCTACAATGAGCAGTTCTTC
CASSDGSGYNEQFF
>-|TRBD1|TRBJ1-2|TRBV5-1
TGCGCCAGCGGTACACAGGGGCTCCATGGCTACACCTTC
CASGTQGLHGYTF
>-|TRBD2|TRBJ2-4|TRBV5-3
TGTGCCAGAAGCTTGACGGGGCGGGGGGAACCTACCAAAAACATTCAGTACTTC
CARSLTGRGEPTKNIQYF
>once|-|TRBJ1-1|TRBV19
TGTGCCAGTAATCCCACGAGGGCCACTGAAGCTTTCTTT
CASNPTRATEAFF
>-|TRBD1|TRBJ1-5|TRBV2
TGTGCCAGCAGTGGGACAGGGGGATATCAGCCCCAGCATTTT
CASSGTGGYQPQHF
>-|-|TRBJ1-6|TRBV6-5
TGTGCCAGCAGAGTCGGGACGGCTAATTCACCCCTCCACTTT
CASRVGTANSPLHF
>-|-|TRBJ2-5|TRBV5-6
TGTGCCAGCAGCCTGCCAGGGTTGACGGGGGTGGAGACCCAGTACTTC
CASSLPGLTGVETQYF
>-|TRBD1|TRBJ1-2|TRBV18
TGTGCCAGCTCACTGACAGGGGAGTATGGCTACACCTTC
CASSLTGEYGYTF
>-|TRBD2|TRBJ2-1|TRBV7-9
TGTGCCAGCAGCGGACTAGCGGGCCACTACAATGAGCAGTTCTTC
CASSGLAGHYNEQFF
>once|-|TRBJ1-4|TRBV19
TGTGCCAGCCAGGCTCGGGGGTCACCCTCGGGACTGTTTTTT
CASQARGSPSGLFF
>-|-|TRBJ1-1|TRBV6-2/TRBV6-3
TGTGCCAGCAGTTACGACCGGACAGACGAAGCTTTCTTT
CASSYDRTDEAFF
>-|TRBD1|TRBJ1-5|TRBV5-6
TGTGCCAGCAGCACAGGGGGCGGTGGTCAGCCCCAGCATTTT
CASSTGGGGQPQHF
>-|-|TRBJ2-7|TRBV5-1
TGCGCCAGCAGAACCCAGGGAACGAACTACGAGCAGTACTTC
CASRTQGTNYEQYF
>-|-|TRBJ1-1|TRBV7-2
TGTGCCAGCAGCTTAGCGCGAGGCCATCGAAGCACTGAAGCTTTCTTT
CASSLARGHRSTEAFF
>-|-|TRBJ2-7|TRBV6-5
TGTGCCAGCAGTTACTCGCGACAGCGGCCGTACGAGCAGTACTTC
CASSYSRQRPYEQYF